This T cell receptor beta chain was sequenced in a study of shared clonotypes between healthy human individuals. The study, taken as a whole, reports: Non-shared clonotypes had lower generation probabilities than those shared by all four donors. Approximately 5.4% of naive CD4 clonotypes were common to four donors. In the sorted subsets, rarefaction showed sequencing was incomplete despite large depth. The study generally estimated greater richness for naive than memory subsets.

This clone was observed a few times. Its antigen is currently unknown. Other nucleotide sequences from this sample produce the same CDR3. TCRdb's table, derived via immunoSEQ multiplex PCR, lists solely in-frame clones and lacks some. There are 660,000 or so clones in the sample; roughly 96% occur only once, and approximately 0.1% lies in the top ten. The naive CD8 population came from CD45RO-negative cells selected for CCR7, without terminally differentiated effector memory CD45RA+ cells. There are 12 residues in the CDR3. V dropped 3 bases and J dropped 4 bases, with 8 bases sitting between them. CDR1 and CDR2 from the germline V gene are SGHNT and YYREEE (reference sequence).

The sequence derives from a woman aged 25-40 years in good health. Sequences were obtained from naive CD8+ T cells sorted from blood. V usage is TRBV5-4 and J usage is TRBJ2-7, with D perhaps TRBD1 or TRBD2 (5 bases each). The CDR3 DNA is TGTGCCAGCAGCTGGGGGAGTTACGAGCAGTACTTC. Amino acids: CASSWGSYEQYF.